The rows below give T cell receptor beta chains drawn from one sample of a study of cytomegalovirus exposure and HLA in healthy donors. TCRdb's table, derived via immunoSEQ multiplex PCR, lists solely in-frame clones and lacks some. In the table there are under 200,000 clones, over 65% of which are singletons. Sequenced input: PBMCs. These receptors were taken from a woman aged 40 to 50 in good health and CMV-seropositive. CDR3s include the opening cysteine and the closing phenylalanine or tryptophan. The order of the fields is V gene, clone size, J gene, D gene, CDR3 protein, CDR3 DNA. D genes are given only for firm matches. Where a row states a size, it is once, few, many or the class of an expanded clone; other rows omit it.

v_gene: TRBV14
abundance: .
j_gene: TRBJ2-7
d_gene: .
CDR3aa: CASSQGSQGPTYEQYF
CDR3nt: TGTGCCAGCAGCCAAGGGTCCCAGGGCCCCACCTACGAGCAGTACTTC

v_gene: TRBV28
abundance: .
j_gene: TRBJ1-5
d_gene: .
CDR3aa: CASSLEGIQPQHF
CDR3nt: TGTGCCAGCAGTTTGGAGGGAATTCAGCCCCAGCATTTT

v_gene: TRBV19
abundance: .
j_gene: TRBJ1-4
d_gene: TRBD1
CDR3aa: CASQQGAAEKLFF
CDR3nt: TGTGCCAGTCAACAGGGGGCAGCTGAAAAACTGTTTTTT

v_gene: TRBV4-3
abundance: .
j_gene: TRBJ2-7
d_gene: .
CDR3aa: CASSQQAEGKQYF
CDR3nt: TGCGCCAGCAGCCAACAGGCGGAGGGGAAGCAGTACTTC

v_gene: TRBV19
abundance: .
j_gene: TRBJ2-7
d_gene: TRBD1
CDR3aa: CASSEGTGVEQYF
CDR3nt: TGTGCCAGTAGTGAAGGGACAGGGGTTGAGCAGTACTTC

v_gene: TRBV28
abundance: .
j_gene: TRBJ1-5
d_gene: .
CDR3aa: CASSSLRPYQPQHF
CDR3nt: TGTGCCAGCAGTTCTCTCAGGCCCTATCAGCCCCAGCATTTT

v_gene: TRBV7-2
abundance: .
j_gene: TRBJ1-4
d_gene: .
CDR3aa: CASSFDRTNEKLFF
CDR3nt: TGTGCCAGCAGCTTCGACAGAACTAATGAAAAACTGTTTTTT

v_gene: TRBV9
abundance: .
j_gene: TRBJ2-7
d_gene: TRBD2
CDR3aa: CASSVTGTSAEQYF
CDR3nt: TGTGCCAGCAGCGTGACCGGGACTAGTGCCGAGCAGTACTTC

v_gene: TRBV6-6
abundance: few
j_gene: TRBJ2-5
d_gene: TRBD1
CDR3aa: CASSGGEETQYF
CDR3nt: TGTGCCAGCTCAGGGGGCGAAGAGACCCAGTACTTC

v_gene: TRBV7-9
abundance: few
j_gene: TRBJ1-2
d_gene: TRBD1
CDR3aa: CASSWGQGAGYTF
CDR3nt: TGTGCCAGCAGTTGGGGACAGGGGGCTGGCTACACCTTC

v_gene: TRBV2
abundance: few
j_gene: TRBJ2-1
d_gene: .
CDR3aa: CASSDIGIEQFF
CDR3nt: TGTGCCAGCAGTGACATCGGGATTGAGCAGTTCTTC

v_gene: TRBV11-2
abundance: .
j_gene: TRBJ1-3
d_gene: .
CDR3aa: CASSLQGNTIYF
CDR3nt: TGTGCCAGCAGCTTACAGGGAAACACCATATATTTT

v_gene: TRBV2
abundance: .
j_gene: TRBJ1-1
d_gene: .
CDR3aa: CASSELGPDTEAFF
CDR3nt: TGTGCCAGCAGTGAACTGGGGCCCGACACTGAAGCTTTCTTT

v_gene: TRBV7-6
abundance: .
j_gene: TRBJ2-5
d_gene: TRBD1
CDR3aa: CASSHRQGTQYF
CDR3nt: TGTGCCAGCAGCCACCGACAGGGCACCCAGTACTTC

v_gene: TRBV14
abundance: .
j_gene: TRBJ1-2
d_gene: .
CDR3aa: CASSVVGDGYTF
CDR3nt: TGTGCCAGCAGTGTGGTAGGGGATGGCTACACCTTC

v_gene: TRBV5-1
abundance: .
j_gene: TRBJ1-2
d_gene: .
CDR3aa: CASGSPEGAYGYTF
CDR3nt: TGCGCCAGCGGGTCTCCTGAGGGCGCCTATGGCTACACCTTC

v_gene: TRBV19
abundance: .
j_gene: TRBJ2-7
d_gene: .
CDR3aa: CASSLLQGSPYEQYF
CDR3nt: TGTGCCAGTAGTCTCCTCCAGGGGAGTCCCTACGAGCAGTACTTC

v_gene: TRBV4-3
abundance: few
j_gene: TRBJ1-5
d_gene: TRBD1
CDR3aa: CASSQGSGQFNQPQHF
CDR3nt: TGCGCCAGCAGCCAGGGATCGGGACAGTTCAATCAGCCCCAGCATTTT

v_gene: TRBV6-5
abundance: .
j_gene: TRBJ2-7
d_gene: .
CDR3aa: CASSYAGNYEQYF
CDR3nt: TGTGCCAGCAGTTACGCGGGGAACTACGAGCAGTACTTC

v_gene: TRBV20-1
abundance: once
j_gene: TRBJ1-1
d_gene: TRBD1
CDR3aa: CSAPDRGEAFF
CDR3nt: TGCAGTGCACCAGACAGGGGTGAAGCTTTCTTT

v_gene: TRBV5-1
abundance: .
j_gene: TRBJ2-3
d_gene: TRBD2
CDR3aa: CASSSRTSGDTDTQYF
CDR3nt: TGCGCCAGCAGCTCTAGGACTAGCGGGGACACAGATACGCAGTATTTT

v_gene: TRBV10-3
abundance: .
j_gene: TRBJ1-1
d_gene: .
CDR3aa: CAISAEQTEAFF
CDR3nt: TGTGCCATCAGTGCAGAACAGACTGAAGCTTTCTTT

v_gene: TRBV7-6
abundance: few
j_gene: TRBJ1-1
d_gene: .
CDR3aa: CASSLDRGTTEAFF
CDR3nt: TGTGCCAGCAGCTTAGATCGGGGAACCACTGAAGCTTTCTTT

v_gene: TRBV29-1
abundance: .
j_gene: TRBJ2-6
d_gene: .
CDR3aa: CSVSETGANVLTF
CDR3nt: TGCAGCGTTTCGGAGACTGGGGCCAACGTCCTGACTTTC

v_gene: TRBV6-1
abundance: .
j_gene: TRBJ2-7
d_gene: .
CDR3aa: CASSELSYEQYF
CDR3nt: TGTGCCAGCAGTGAACTCAGCTACGAGCAGTACTTC

v_gene: TRBV5-1
abundance: .
j_gene: TRBJ1-2
d_gene: TRBD1
CDR3aa: CASSSNRGQSYGDLGNYGYTF
CDR3nt: TGCGCCAGCAGCTCCAACAGGGGGCAAAGTTACGGGGACTTGGGGAACTATGGCTACACCTTC

v_gene: TRBV4-1
abundance: .
j_gene: TRBJ2-2
d_gene: .
CDR3aa: CASSAERAGTGELFF
CDR3nt: TGCGCCAGCAGCGCGGAAAGGGCGGGCACCGGGGAGCTGTTTTTT

v_gene: TRBV27
abundance: few
j_gene: TRBJ1-1
d_gene: .
CDR3aa: CASSLLGSDTEAFF
CDR3nt: TGTGCCAGCAGTTTGCTAGGGAGTGATACTGAAGCTTTCTTT

v_gene: TRBV28
abundance: few
j_gene: TRBJ2-7
d_gene: TRBD2
CDR3aa: CASSPPGTSGSYEQYF
CDR3nt: TGTGCCAGCAGTCCCCCTGGGACTAGCGGGAGCTACGAGCAGTACTTC

v_gene: TRBV4-3
abundance: few
j_gene: TRBJ2-7
d_gene: TRBD1
CDR3aa: CASSQGVTGGYEQYF
CDR3nt: TGCGCCAGCAGCCAAGGTGTGACAGGGGGCTACGAGCAGTACTTC

v_gene: TRBV29-1
abundance: few
j_gene: TRBJ2-7
d_gene: .
CDR3aa: CSIRVVGGGYEQYF
CDR3nt: TGCAGCATCCGTGTCGTTGGGGGCGGGTACGAGCAGTACTTC

v_gene: TRBV28
abundance: few
j_gene: TRBJ2-7
d_gene: TRBD2
CDR3aa: CASSLTRDYSYEQYF
CDR3nt: TGTGCCAGCAGCCTCACTCGGGACTACAGCTACGAGCAGTACTTC

v_gene: TRBV18
abundance: once
j_gene: TRBJ2-3
d_gene: .
CDR3aa: CASSPPPGEDTQYF
CDR3nt: TGTGCCAGCTCACCACCGCCGGGGGAGGATACGCAGTATTTT

v_gene: TRBV29-1
abundance: .
j_gene: TRBJ1-3
d_gene: TRBD1
CDR3aa: CSVEEGTGGNTIYF
CDR3nt: TGCAGCGTTGAAGAGGGGACAGGGGGAAACACCATATATTTT

v_gene: TRBV19
abundance: .
j_gene: TRBJ2-6
d_gene: .
CDR3aa: CASRHPAVSSGANVLTF
CDR3nt: TGTGCCAGTAGGCATCCAGCGGTCAGCTCTGGGGCCAACGTCCTGACTTTC

v_gene: TRBV7-3
abundance: .
j_gene: TRBJ2-1
d_gene: .
CDR3aa: CASSLGGSFNPYNEQFF
CDR3nt: TGTGCCAGCAGCTTAGGGGGGTCGTTCAATCCCTACAATGAGCAGTTCTTC

v_gene: TRBV10-3
abundance: .
j_gene: TRBJ2-7
d_gene: .
CDR3aa: CAISPNRDTYEQYF
CDR3nt: TGTGCCATCAGTCCTAACAGGGACACCTACGAGCAGTACTTC

v_gene: TRBV5-4
abundance: few
j_gene: TRBJ2-1
d_gene: .
CDR3aa: CASSLGASSYNEQFF
CDR3nt: TGTGCCAGCAGCTTGGGAGCGAGCTCCTACAATGAGCAGTTCTTC

v_gene: TRBV6-1
abundance: .
j_gene: TRBJ2-7
d_gene: TRBD1
CDR3aa: CASSEYGQGNYEQYF
CDR3nt: TGTGCCAGCAGTGAATATGGACAGGGTAACTACGAGCAGTACTTC

v_gene: TRBV9
abundance: .
j_gene: TRBJ2-5
d_gene: .
CDR3aa: CASSVGQEETQYF
CDR3nt: TGTGCCAGCAGCGTAGGGCAGGAAGAGACCCAGTACTTC

v_gene: TRBV10-3
abundance: .
j_gene: TRBJ2-1
d_gene: TRBD2
CDR3aa: CAISDWTSGGANEQFF
CDR3nt: TGTGCCATCAGTGACTGGACTAGCGGGGGGGCCAATGAGCAGTTCTTC

v_gene: TRBV10-3
abundance: .
j_gene: TRBJ2-7
d_gene: TRBD1
CDR3aa: CAISDPGQGSYEQYF
CDR3nt: TGTGCCATCAGTGATCCGGGACAGGGTTCCTACGAGCAGTACTTC

v_gene: TRBV19
abundance: few
j_gene: TRBJ2-2
d_gene: .
CDR3aa: CASSTTGNTGELFF
CDR3nt: TGTGCCAGTAGTACCACTGGGAACACCGGGGAGCTGTTTTTT

v_gene: TRBV2
abundance: .
j_gene: TRBJ1-1
d_gene: TRBD1
CDR3aa: CASRGTVTEEAFF
CDR3nt: TGTGCCAGCAGAGGGACAGTAACAGAAGAAGCTTTCTTT

v_gene: TRBV7-2
abundance: .
j_gene: TRBJ1-1
d_gene: .
CDR3aa: CASSLGRANTEAFF
CDR3nt: TGTGCCAGCAGCTTAGGGCGGGCGAACACTGAAGCTTTCTTT

v_gene: TRBV19
abundance: .
j_gene: TRBJ1-1
d_gene: TRBD1
CDR3aa: CASSMGQGARKAFF
CDR3nt: TGTGCCAGTAGTATGGGACAGGGGGCACGAAAAGCTTTCTTT

v_gene: TRBV6-1
abundance: .
j_gene: TRBJ2-5
d_gene: .
CDR3aa: CASRELRKETQYF
CDR3nt: TGTGCCAGCAGGGAACTAAGAAAAGAGACCCAGTACTTC

v_gene: TRBV6-1
abundance: .
j_gene: TRBJ1-5
d_gene: .
CDR3aa: CASKPGGDLQPQHF
CDR3nt: TGTGCCAGCAAACCGGGGGGGGACCTTCAGCCCCAGCATTTT

v_gene: TRBV10-3
abundance: .
j_gene: TRBJ1-4
d_gene: .
CDR3aa: CAIQGTNEKLFF
CDR3nt: TGTGCCATCCAGGGAACTAATGAAAAACTGTTTTTT

v_gene: TRBV29-1
abundance: .
j_gene: TRBJ1-5
d_gene: .
CDR3aa: CSYNTGSNQPQHF
CDR3nt: TGCAGCTATAATACAGGGTCTAATCAGCCCCAGCATTTT

v_gene: TRBV28
abundance: few
j_gene: TRBJ2-7
d_gene: TRBD2
CDR3aa: CASSLRGAKYEQYF
CDR3nt: TGTGCCAGCAGTTTGCGGGGGGCTAAATACGAGCAGTACTTC

v_gene: TRBV7-9
abundance: few
j_gene: TRBJ2-7
d_gene: TRBD2
CDR3aa: CASSLGGGSSYEQYF
CDR3nt: TGTGCCAGCAGCTTAGGAGGCGGGAGCTCCTACGAGCAGTACTTC

v_gene: TRBV4-3
abundance: .
j_gene: TRBJ2-7
d_gene: .
CDR3aa: CASSQGQDISYEQYF
CDR3nt: TGCGCCAGCAGCCAAGGTCAGGACATCTCCTACGAGCAGTACTTC

v_gene: TRBV4-1
abundance: .
j_gene: TRBJ1-3
d_gene: .
CDR3aa: CASSQTPGDSGNTIYF
CDR3nt: TGCGCCAGCAGCCAAACTCCAGGGGACTCTGGAAACACCATATATTTT

v_gene: TRBV15
abundance: .
j_gene: TRBJ2-1
d_gene: TRBD2
CDR3aa: CATSRDPSGEQFF
CDR3nt: TGTGCCACCAGCAGAGACCCTAGCGGTGAGCAGTTCTTC